The rows below give T cell receptor beta chains drawn from one sample of a study of shared clonotypes between healthy human individuals. The table came from immunoSEQ multiplex PCR; TCRdb's copy has only in-frame clones and leaves some out. The table shows about 2.3 million clones, with 85% to 95% occurring only once. The sequencing sample was made of naive CD4+ T cells from PBMCs. These receptors came from a man younger than 35 in good health. Some clones in this sample may be carry-over from other donors' samples. Each CDR3 is given with its conserved first and last residue. Fields, in order: clone size, J gene, D gene, V gene, CDR3 protein, CDR3 DNA. D genes are given only for firm matches. Rows give clone size only sometimes, using once, few, many, or a class for an expanded clone.

abundance: NA
j_gene: TRBJ2-5
d_gene: NA
v_gene: TRBV28
CDR3aa: CASSQALETQYF
CDR3nt: TGTGCCAGCAGTCAGGCCCTTGAGACCCAGTACTTC

abundance: NA
j_gene: TRBJ2-4
d_gene: TRBD2
v_gene: TRBV7-8
CDR3aa: CASSTGTSGPKNIQYF
CDR3nt: TGTGCCAGCAGCACTGGGACTAGCGGGCCCAAAAACATTCAGTACTTC

abundance: NA
j_gene: TRBJ2-7
d_gene: TRBD2
v_gene: TRBV28
CDR3aa: CASRGGASGAYEQYF
CDR3nt: TGTGCCAGCAGGGGCGGGGCTAGCGGTGCTTACGAGCAGTACTTC

abundance: NA
j_gene: TRBJ1-1
d_gene: NA
v_gene: TRBV7-9
CDR3aa: CASSRGYAGGVNTEAFF
CDR3nt: TGTGCCAGCAGCCGGGGTTACGCGGGCGGGGTGAACACTGAAGCTTTCTTT

abundance: NA
j_gene: TRBJ1-1
d_gene: NA
v_gene: TRBV10-3
CDR3aa: CAISETQGNTEAFF
CDR3nt: TGTGCCATCAGTGAGACCCAGGGTAACACTGAAGCTTTCTTT

abundance: NA
j_gene: TRBJ1-4
d_gene: NA
v_gene: TRBV5-1
CDR3aa: CASSGQGGEKLFF
CDR3nt: TGCGCCAGCAGCGGGCAGGGTGGGGAAAAACTGTTTTTT

abundance: NA
j_gene: TRBJ2-6
d_gene: NA
v_gene: TRBV7-3
CDR3aa: CASSLNPSGANVLTF
CDR3nt: TGTGCCAGCAGCTTAAATCCGTCTGGGGCCAACGTCCTGACTTTC

abundance: NA
j_gene: TRBJ2-1
d_gene: NA
v_gene: TRBV4-3
CDR3aa: CASSQGPGQRANEQFF
CDR3nt: TGCGCCAGCAGCCAAGGTCCCGGGCAGCGGGCTAATGAGCAGTTCTTC

abundance: once
j_gene: TRBJ1-1
d_gene: NA
v_gene: TRBV14
CDR3aa: CASSVSLDTEAFF
CDR3nt: TGTGCCAGCAGTGTTTCCTTGGACACTGAAGCTTTCTTT

abundance: NA
j_gene: TRBJ2-7
d_gene: TRBD2
v_gene: TRBV19
CDR3aa: CASSLEPSGTYEQYF
CDR3nt: TGTGCCAGTAGTCTGGAGCCTAGCGGTACCTACGAGCAGTACTTC

abundance: NA
j_gene: TRBJ2-7
d_gene: TRBD2
v_gene: TRBV28
CDR3aa: CASRTSGRSYEQYF
CDR3nt: TGTGCCAGCAGAACTAGCGGGAGGTCCTACGAGCAGTACTTC